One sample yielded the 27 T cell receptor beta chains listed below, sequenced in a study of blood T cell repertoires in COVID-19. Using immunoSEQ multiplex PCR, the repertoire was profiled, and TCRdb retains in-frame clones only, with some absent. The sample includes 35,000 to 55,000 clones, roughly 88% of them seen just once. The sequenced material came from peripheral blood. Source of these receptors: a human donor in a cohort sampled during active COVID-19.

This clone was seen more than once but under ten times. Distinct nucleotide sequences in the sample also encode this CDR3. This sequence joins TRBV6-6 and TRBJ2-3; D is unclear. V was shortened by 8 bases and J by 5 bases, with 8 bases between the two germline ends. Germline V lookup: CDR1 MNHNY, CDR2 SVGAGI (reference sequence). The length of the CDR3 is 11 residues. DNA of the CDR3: TGTGCCAGCCGCAGCGAAGATACGCAGTATTTT. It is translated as CASRSEDTQYF.

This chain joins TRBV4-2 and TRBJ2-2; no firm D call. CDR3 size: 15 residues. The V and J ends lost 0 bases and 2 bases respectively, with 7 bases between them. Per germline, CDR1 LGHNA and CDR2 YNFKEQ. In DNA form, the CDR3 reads TGTGCCAGCAGCCAAGATTTGTCTAACACCGGGGAGCTGTTTTTT. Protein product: CASSQDLSNTGELFF.

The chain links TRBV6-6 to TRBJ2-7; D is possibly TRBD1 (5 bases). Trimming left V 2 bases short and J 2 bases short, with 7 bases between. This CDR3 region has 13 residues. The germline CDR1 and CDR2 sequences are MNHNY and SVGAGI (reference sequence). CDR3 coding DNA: TGTGCCAGCAGTTACGACAGAACCTACGAGCAGTACTTC. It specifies CASSYDRTYEQYF.

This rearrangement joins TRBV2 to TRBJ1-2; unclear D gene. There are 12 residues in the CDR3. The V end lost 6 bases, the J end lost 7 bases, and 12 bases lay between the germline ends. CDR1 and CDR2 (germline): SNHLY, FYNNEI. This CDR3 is CASRIREGGYTF. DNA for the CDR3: TGTGCCAGCAGGATCAGAGAGGGTGGCTACACCTTC.

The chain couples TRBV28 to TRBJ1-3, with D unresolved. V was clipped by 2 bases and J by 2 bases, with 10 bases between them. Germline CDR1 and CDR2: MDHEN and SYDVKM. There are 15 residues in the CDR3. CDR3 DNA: TGTGCCAGCAGTTTACCCCCCGGGGCTGGAAACACCATATATTTT. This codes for CASSLPPGAGNTIYF.

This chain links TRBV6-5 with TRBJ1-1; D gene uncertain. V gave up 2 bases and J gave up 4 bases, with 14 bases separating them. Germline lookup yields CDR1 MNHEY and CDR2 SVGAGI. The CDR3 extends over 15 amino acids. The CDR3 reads CASSYLGRWGTEAFF. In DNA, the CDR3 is TGTGCCAGCAGTTACCTAGGGAGGTGGGGCACTGAAGCTTTCTTT.

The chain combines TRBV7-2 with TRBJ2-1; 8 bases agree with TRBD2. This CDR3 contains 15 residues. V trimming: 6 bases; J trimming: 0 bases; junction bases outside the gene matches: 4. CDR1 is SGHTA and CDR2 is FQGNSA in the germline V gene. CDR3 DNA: TGTGCCAGCAGTACTAGCGGAAGCTCCTACAATGAGCAGTTCTTC. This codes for CASSTSGSSYNEQFF.

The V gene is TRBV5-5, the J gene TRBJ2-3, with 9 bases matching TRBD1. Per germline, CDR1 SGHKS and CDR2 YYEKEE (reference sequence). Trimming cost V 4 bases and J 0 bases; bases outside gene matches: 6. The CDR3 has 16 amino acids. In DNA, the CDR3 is TGTGCCAGCAGCCGCACCGGGACAGGGAGCACAGATACGCAGTATTTT. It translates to CASSRTGTGSTDTQYF.

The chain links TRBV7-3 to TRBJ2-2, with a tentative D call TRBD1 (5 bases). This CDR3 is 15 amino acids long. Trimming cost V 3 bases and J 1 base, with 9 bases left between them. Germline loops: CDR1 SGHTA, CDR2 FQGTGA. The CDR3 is CASSFDTGNTGELFF. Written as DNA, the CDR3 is TGTGCCAGCAGCTTCGACACAGGGAACACCGGGGAGCTGTTTTTT.

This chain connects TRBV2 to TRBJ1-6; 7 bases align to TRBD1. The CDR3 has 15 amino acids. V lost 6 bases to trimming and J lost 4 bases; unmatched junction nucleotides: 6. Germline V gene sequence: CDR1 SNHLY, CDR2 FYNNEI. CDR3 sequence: CASSLSQGYNSPLHF. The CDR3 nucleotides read TGTGCCAGCAGCCTTTCACAGGGGTATAATTCACCCCTCCACTTT.

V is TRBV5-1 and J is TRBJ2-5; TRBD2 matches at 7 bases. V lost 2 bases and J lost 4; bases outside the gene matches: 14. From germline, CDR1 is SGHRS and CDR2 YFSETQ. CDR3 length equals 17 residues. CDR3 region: CASSLMYRDYGGETQYF. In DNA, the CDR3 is TGCGCCAGCAGCTTAATGTACCGGGACTATGGAGGAGAGACCCAGTACTTC.

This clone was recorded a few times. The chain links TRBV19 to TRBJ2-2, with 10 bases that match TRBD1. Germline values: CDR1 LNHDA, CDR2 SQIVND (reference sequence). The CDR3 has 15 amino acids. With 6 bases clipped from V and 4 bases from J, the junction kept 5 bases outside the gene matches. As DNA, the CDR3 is TGTGCCAGTAGCCGACAGGGGGCGGGCACCGGGGAGCTGTTTTTT. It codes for CASSRQGAGTGELFF.

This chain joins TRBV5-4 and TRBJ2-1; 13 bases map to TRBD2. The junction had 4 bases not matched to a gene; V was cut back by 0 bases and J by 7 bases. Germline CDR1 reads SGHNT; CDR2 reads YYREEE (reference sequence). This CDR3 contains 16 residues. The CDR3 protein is CASSLALTSGGNEQFF. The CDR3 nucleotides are TGTGCCAGCAGCTTGGCCTTGACTAGCGGGGGGAATGAGCAGTTCTTC.

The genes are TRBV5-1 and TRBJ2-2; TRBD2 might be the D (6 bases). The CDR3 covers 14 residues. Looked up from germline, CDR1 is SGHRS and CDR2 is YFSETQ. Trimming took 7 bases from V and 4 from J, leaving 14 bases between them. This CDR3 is CASSERRATGELFF. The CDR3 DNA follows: TGCGCCAGCTCTGAAAGGAGGGCCACCGGGGAGCTGTTTTTT.

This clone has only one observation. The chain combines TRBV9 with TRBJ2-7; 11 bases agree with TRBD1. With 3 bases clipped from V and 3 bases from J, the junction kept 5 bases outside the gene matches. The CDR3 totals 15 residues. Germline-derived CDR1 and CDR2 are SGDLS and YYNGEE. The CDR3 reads CASSAHGTGGYEQYF. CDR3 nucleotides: TGTGCCAGCAGCGCCCACGGGACAGGGGGCTACGAGCAGTACTTC.

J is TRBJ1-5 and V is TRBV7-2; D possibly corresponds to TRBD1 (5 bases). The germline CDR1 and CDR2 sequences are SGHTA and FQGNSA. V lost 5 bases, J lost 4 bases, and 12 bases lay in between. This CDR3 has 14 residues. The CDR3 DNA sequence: TGTGCCAGCAGCCTGGGGGGTGGAAATCAGCCCCAGCATTTT. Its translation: CASSLGGGNQPQHF.

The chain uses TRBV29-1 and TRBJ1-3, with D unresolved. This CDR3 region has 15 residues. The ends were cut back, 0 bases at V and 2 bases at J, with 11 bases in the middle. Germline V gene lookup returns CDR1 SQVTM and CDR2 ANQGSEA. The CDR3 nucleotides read TGCAGCGTTGAAGAGTTGAGTGGTACTGGAAACACCATATATTTT. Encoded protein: CSVEELSGTGNTIYF. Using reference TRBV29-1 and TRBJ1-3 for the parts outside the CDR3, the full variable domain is SAVISQKPSRDICQRGTSLTIQCQVDSQVTMMFWYRQQPGQSLTLIATANQGSEATYESGFVIDKFPISRPNLTFSTLTVSNMSPEDSSIYLCSVEELSGTGNTIYFGEGSWLTVV.

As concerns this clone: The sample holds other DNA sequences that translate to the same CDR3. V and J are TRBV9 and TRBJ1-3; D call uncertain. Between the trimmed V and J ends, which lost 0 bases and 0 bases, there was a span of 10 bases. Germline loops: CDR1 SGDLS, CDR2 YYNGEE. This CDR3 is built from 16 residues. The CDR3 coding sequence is TGTGCCAGCAGCGTAGACCAGTCCTTCTCTGGAAACACCATATATTTT. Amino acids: CASSVDQSFSGNTIYF.

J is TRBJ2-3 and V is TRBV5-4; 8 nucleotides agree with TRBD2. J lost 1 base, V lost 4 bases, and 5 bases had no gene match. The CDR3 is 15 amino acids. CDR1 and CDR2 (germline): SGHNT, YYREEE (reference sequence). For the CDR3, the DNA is TGTGCCAGCAGCAGCGGGAGTGTTGGCACAGATACGCAGTATTTT. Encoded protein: CASSSGSVGTDTQYF.

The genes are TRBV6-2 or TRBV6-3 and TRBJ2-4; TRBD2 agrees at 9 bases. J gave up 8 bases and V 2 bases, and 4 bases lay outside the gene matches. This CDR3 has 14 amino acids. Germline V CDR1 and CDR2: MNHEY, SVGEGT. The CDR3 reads CASSYLRGGDIQYF. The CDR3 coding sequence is TGTGCCAGCAGTTACCTGCGGGGGGGCGACATTCAGTACTTC.

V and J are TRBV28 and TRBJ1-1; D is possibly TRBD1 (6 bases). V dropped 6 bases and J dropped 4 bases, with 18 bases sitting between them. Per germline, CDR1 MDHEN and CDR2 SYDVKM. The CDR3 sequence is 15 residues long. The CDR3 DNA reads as TGTGCCAGCAGCCTGGGGGTAGGGGGGGCCACTGAAGCTTTCTTT. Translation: CASSLGVGGATEAFF.

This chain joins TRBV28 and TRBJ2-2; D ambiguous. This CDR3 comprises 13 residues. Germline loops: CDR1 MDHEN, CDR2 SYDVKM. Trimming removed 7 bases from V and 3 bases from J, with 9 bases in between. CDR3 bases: TGTGCCAGCATGGTGGGCGACACCGGGGAGCTGTTTTTT. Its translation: CASMVGDTGELFF.

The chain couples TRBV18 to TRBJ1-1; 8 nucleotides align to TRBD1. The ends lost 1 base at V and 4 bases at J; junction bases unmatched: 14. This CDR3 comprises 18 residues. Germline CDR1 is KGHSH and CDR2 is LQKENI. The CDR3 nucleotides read TGTGCCAGCTCACCACTCCCCCCTGGACAGGGATTACTCACTGAAGCTTTCTTT. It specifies CASSPLPPGQGLLTEAFF.

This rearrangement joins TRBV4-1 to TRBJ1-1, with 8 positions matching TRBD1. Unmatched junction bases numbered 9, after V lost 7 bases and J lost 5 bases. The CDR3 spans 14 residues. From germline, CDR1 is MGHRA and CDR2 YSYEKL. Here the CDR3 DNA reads TGCGCCAGCACCGACGCAGGGGGCTGGACTGAAGCTTTCTTT. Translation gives CASTDAGGWTEAFF.

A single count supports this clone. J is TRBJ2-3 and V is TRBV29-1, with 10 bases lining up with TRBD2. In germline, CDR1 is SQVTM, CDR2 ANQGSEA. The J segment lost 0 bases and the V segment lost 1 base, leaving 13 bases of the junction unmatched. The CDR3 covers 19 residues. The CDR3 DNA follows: TGCAGCGTTGAAGGTGGGGTGATAGCGGGGGGTCCGAGCACAGATACGCAGTATTTT. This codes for CSVEGGVIAGGPSTDTQYF.

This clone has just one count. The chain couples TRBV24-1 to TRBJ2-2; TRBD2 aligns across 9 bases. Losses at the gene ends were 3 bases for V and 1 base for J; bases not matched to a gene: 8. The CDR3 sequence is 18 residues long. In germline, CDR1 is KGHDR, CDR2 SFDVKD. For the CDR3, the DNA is TGTGCCACCAGTGATCCCTCTAGCGGGGTTAGGAACACCGGGGAGCTGTTTTTT. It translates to CATSDPSSGVRNTGELFF.

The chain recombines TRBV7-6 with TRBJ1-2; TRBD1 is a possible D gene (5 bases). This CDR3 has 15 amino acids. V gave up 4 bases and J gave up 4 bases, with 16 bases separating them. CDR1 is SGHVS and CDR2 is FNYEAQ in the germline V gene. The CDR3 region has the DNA TGTGCCAGCAGCTATGCCGGGGGGGATGGCTATGGCTACACCTTC. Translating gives CASSYAGGDGYGYTF.